This TCR beta chain was sequenced during a study of T cell responses to AZD1222 COVID-19 vaccine. Study-level findings and limits: Across spike, vaccine-associated CD4 TCRs were found, dominant at 160-218 and 743-854. Just a handful of AZD1222 recipients tested seropositive at baseline.

Germline lookup yields CDR1 SNHLY and CDR2 FYNNEI. The CDR3 covers 14 residues. The V end lost 1 base, the J end lost 6 bases, and 7 bases lay between the germline ends. TCRdb's copy holds only in-frame clones and misses some; the assay was immunoSEQ multiplex PCR. The sample includes about 110,000 clones, roughly 92% of them seen just once. About this clone itself: Antigen unknown.

Pooling of second doses given at about 4 or about 12 weeks was done. V and J are TRBV2 and TRBJ1-6; D call uncertain. Sequencing used peripheral blood, obtained 28 days after the second AZD1222 dose. This receptor was taken from an adult who received the AZD1222 COVID-19 vaccine. CDR3 DNA sequence: TGTGCCAGCAGTGAAGGAATACCTAATTCACCCCTCCACTTT. Encoded protein: CASSEGIPNSPLHF.